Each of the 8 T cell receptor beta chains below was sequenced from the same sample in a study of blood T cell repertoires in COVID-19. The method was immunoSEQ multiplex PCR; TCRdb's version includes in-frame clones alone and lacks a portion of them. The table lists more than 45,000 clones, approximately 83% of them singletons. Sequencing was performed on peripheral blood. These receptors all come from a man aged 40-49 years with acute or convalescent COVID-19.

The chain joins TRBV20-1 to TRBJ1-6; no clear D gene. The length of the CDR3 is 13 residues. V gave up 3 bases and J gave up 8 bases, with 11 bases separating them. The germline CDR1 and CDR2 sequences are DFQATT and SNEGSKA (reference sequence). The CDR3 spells CSASGGSDSPLHF. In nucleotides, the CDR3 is TGCAGTGCTAGTGGAGGGTCGGATTCACCCCTCCACTTT.

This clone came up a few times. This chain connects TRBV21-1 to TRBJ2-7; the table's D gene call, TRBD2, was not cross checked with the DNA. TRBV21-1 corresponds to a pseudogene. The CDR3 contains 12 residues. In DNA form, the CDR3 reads TGTGCCAGCAGCAAAAGAGCCTACGAGCAGTACGTC. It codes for CASSKRAYEQYV.

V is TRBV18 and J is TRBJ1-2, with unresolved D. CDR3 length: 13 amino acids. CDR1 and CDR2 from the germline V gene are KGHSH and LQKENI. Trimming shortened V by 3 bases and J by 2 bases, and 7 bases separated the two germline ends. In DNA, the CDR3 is TGTGCCAGCTCACCGCCAGTGAACTATGGCTACACCTTC. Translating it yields CASSPPVNYGYTF.

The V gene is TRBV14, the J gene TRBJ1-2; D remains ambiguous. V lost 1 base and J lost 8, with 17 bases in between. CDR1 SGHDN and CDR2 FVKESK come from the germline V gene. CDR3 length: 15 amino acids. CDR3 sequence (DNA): TGTGCCAGCAGCCAAGCTAACCCCCCGGGAAGGGGCTACACCTTC. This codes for CASSQANPPGRGYTF.

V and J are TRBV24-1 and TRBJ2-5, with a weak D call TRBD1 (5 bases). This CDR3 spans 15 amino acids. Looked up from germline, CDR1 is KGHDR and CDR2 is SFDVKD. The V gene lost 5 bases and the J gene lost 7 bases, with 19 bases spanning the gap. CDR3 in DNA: TGTGCCACCAGTGTGGCTGGGGCAGCCGTCGGGACCCAGTACTTC. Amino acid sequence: CATSVAGAAVGTQYF.

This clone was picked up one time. The chain's CDR3 is CASGLVIQRGYNEQFF. The CDR3 nucleotides read TGTGCTAGTGGTTTGGTAATACAGCGGGGATACAATGAGCAGTTCTTC. V gene TRBV12-5 combines with J gene TRBJ2-1, with 7 bases lining up with TRBD2. The CDR3 has 16 residues. The germline V gene encodes CDR1 LGHNT and CDR2 FRNRAP. J was trimmed by 4 bases and V by 0 bases; bases with no gene match: 6.

The DNA of the CDR3 is TGTGCCTGGAGCCGTCGGGATACGGGATTTAATTCACCCCTCCACTTT. Its protein is CAWSRRDTGFNSPLHF. This sequence joins TRBV30 and TRBJ1-6; D gene uncertain. Per the germline V gene, CDR1 is GTSNPN and CDR2 is SVGIG (reference sequence). V lost 3 bases and J lost 6, with 18 bases in between. This CDR3 has 16 amino acids. Drawing the rest from reference TRBV30 and TRBJ1-6, the complete variable domain is SQTIHQWPATLVQPVGSPLSLECTVEGTSNPNLYWYRQAAGRGLQLLFYSVGIGQISSEVPQNLSASRPQDRQFILSSKKLLLSDSGFYLCAWSRRDTGFNSPLHFGNGTRLTVT.

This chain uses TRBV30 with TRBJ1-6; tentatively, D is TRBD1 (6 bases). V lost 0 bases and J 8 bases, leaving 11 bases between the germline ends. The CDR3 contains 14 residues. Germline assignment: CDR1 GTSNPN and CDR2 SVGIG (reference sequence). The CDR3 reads CAWSVSGVDSPLHF. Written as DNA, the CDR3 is TGTGCCTGGAGTGTTTCAGGGGTAGATTCACCCCTCCACTTT.